The sequence of this TCR beta chain was determined in a study of blood T cell repertoires in COVID-19. Sequenced by immunoSEQ multiplex PCR; TCRdb stores in-frame clones only, minus some. The sample has 55,000 to 65,000 clones, more than 75% seen once. The sample was peripheral blood. This sequence was found in an elderly man in a cohort sampled during active COVID-19.

Here the CDR3 reads CASSQVGSGSGGNIQYF. DNA for the CDR3: TGTGCCAGCAGCCAAGTCGGTAGCGGGAGTGGGGGAAACATTCAGTACTTC. V and J are TRBV3-1 (or the pseudogene TRBV3-2) and TRBJ2-4, with TRBD2 matching 9 bases. The CDR3 has 17 residues. V gave up 1 base and J gave up 6 bases; unmatched junction bases: 10. Germline loops: CDR1 LGHDT, CDR2 YNNKEL (reference sequence).